Presented here are 25 T cell receptor beta chains from one specimen sequenced in a study of cytomegalovirus exposure and HLA in healthy donors. The study ran its PCR with 60 Vbeta and 13 Jbeta primers. Here immunoSEQ multiplex PCR was the method, and the copy in TCRdb shows in-frame clones only, minus some. The sample lists about 170,000 clones; 70% to 90% were seen once. Material for sequencing was PBMCs. Receptors originate from a man in his thirties or forties in good health and CMV-seropositive.

The chain carries TRBV5-1 and TRBJ2-1; 13 bases map to TRBD2. Trimming cost V 2 bases and J 10 bases; bases outside gene matches: 6. The CDR3 has 15 residues. CDR1 and CDR2 from the germline V gene are SGHRS and YFSETQ. The CDR3 protein is CASSFGLAGVREQFF. The CDR3 DNA sequence: TGCGCCAGCAGCTTTGGACTAGCGGGAGTAAGAGAGCAGTTCTTC. Complete variable domain (other parts from reference TRBV5-1 and TRBJ2-1): KAGVTQTPRYLIKTRGQQVTLSCSPISGHRSVSWYQQTPGQGLQFLFEYFSETQRNKGNFPGRFSGRQFSNSRSEMNVSTLELGDSALYLCASSFGLAGVREQFFGPGTRLTVL.

The CDR3 DNA follows: TGTGCCACCAGGGGAGTAACCGAAACTAGCACAGATACGCAGTATTTT. This codes for CATRGVTETSTDTQYF. The rearrangement links TRBV27 to TRBJ2-3; possibly TRBD1 for D (6 bases). Trimming took 10 bases from V and 0 from J, leaving 20 bases between them. CDR1 and CDR2 from the germline V gene are MNHEY and SMNVEV (reference sequence). The CDR3 is 16 amino acids.

The V call is TRBV2, the J call TRBJ1-2; 9 positions agree with TRBD1. The CDR3 totals 13 residues. V dropped 10 bases and J dropped 8; count of bases not matched to a gene: 11. From germline, CDR1 is SNHLY and CDR2 FYNNEI. The CDR3 region is CATRTGEVVGYTF. The CDR3 DNA follows: TGTGCCACCAGGACAGGGGAGGTCGTCGGCTACACCTTC.

The rearrangement joins TRBV6-5 to TRBJ2-3; D possibly corresponds to TRBD2 (5 bases). The V end lost 0 bases, the J end lost 6 bases, and 13 bases lay between the germline ends. CDR1 and CDR2 (germline): MNHEY, SVGAGI. CDR3 length: 15 amino acids. CDR3 residues: CASSYSIWGADTQYF. CDR3 coding DNA: TGTGCCAGCAGTTACTCGATATGGGGAGCGGATACGCAGTATTTT.

The rearrangement uses TRBV7-8 and TRBJ1-5; D uncertain. CDR1 and CDR2 from the germline V gene are SGHVS and FQNEAQ. Trimming took off 1 base at V and 0 bases at J, with 10 bases between the two ends. This CDR3 has 16 amino acids. The CDR3 here is CASSLVGDYSNQPQHF. CDR3 coding DNA: TGTGCCAGCAGCTTAGTCGGAGACTATAGCAATCAGCCCCAGCATTTT.

V is TRBV25-1 and J is TRBJ2-7; possible D gene TRBD1, 6 bases. The germline CDR1 and CDR2 sequences are MGHDK and SYGVNS. The CDR3 is 14 residues long. V was clipped by 4 bases and J by 3 bases, with 13 bases between them. CDR3: CASSASGHSYEQYF. For the CDR3, the DNA is TGTGCCAGCAGTGCTTCGGGACACAGCTACGAGCAGTACTTC.

The table lists this clone with a count of one. CDR3 nucleotides: TGTGCCATCGGGCGGGAGTTCGCAGATACGCAGTATTTT. Residues: CAIGREFADTQYF. V and J are TRBV10-3 and TRBJ2-3, with TRBD2 matching 7 bases. CDR1 ENHRY and CDR2 SYGVKD come from the germline V gene. The trim removed 8 bases at V and 4 bases at J, leaving 6 bases unmatched. There are 13 residues in the CDR3.

This chain links TRBV14 with TRBJ2-2, with TRBD2 matching 7 bases. V lost 5 bases and J lost 4; bases outside the gene matches: 10. Germline V gives CDR1 SGHDN, CDR2 FVKESK. This CDR3 has 16 residues. CDR3 bases: TGTGCCAGCAGCTCCCGGACTAGTAGAGGCACCGGGGAGCTGTTTTTT. Translated: CASSSRTSRGTGELFF.

V is TRBV4-1 and J is TRBJ2-1, with no clear D. V dropped 4 bases and J dropped 6 bases, with 16 bases sitting between them. Germline-derived CDR1 and CDR2 are MGHRA and YSYEKL. The length of the CDR3 is 15 residues. The CDR3 here is CASSPRVGLANEQFF. CDR3 DNA sequence: TGCGCCAGCAGCCCTCGTGTCGGTCTCGCCAATGAGCAGTTCTTC.

This chain uses TRBV7-8 with TRBJ2-1; 9 nucleotides match TRBD2. Unmatched junction bases numbered 11, after V lost 2 bases and J lost 9 bases. This CDR3 comprises 16 residues. CDR1 SGHVS and CDR2 FQNEAQ come from the germline V gene. The CDR3, as DNA: TGTGCCAGCAGCTTATTTACTAGCGGGTCGAGGAGTGAGCAGTTCTTC. Translating gives CASSLFTSGSRSEQFF.

The CDR3 region has the DNA TGTGCCTGCCTAACCGGGACAGGGTTCTACGAGCAGTACTTC. This translates into CACLTGTGFYEQYF. This chain uses TRBV30 with TRBJ2-7; 9 bases match TRBD1. Unmatched junction bases numbered 9, after V lost 6 bases and J lost 3 bases. The CDR3 covers 14 residues. The germline gives CDR1 GTSNPN, CDR2 SVGIG (reference sequence). The full variable domain, with the rest looked up from reference TRBV30 and TRBJ2-7, is SQTIHQWPATLVQPVGSPLSLECTVEGTSNPNLYWYRQAAGRGLQLLFYSVGIGQISSEVPQNLSASRPQDRQFILSSKKLLLSDSGFYLCACLTGTGFYEQYFGPGTRLTVT.

The chain employs TRBV7-3 and TRBJ2-3, with D perhaps matching TRBD2 (6 bases). Trimming shortened V by 3 bases and J by 5 bases, and 12 bases separated the two germline ends. The CDR3 length is 14 residues. Germline V gene sequence: CDR1 SGHTA, CDR2 FQGTGA. CDR3 in DNA: TGTGCCAGCAGCTTGGGACTGTCAGTAGATACGCAGTATTTT. Translation: CASSLGLSVDTQYF.

CDR3 nucleotide sequence: TGTGCCAGTACCCCTCCGGGACAGAAAAAACTGTTTTTT. This codes for CASTPPGQKKLFF. The genes are TRBV19 and TRBJ1-4; 7 nucleotides align to TRBD1. The length of the CDR3 is 13 residues. Germline CDR1 is LNHDA and CDR2 is SQIVND (reference sequence). J was trimmed by 9 bases and V by 7 bases; bases with no gene match: 8.

This chain links TRBV29-1 with TRBJ2-2; TRBD1 is a possible D gene (6 bases). Trimming removed 6 bases at V and 5 bases at J, with 10 bases between. This CDR3 has 12 amino acids. Germline CDR1 is SQVTM and CDR2 is ANQGSEA. As DNA, the CDR3 is TGCAGCGTCCGAACAGGGACCGGGGAGCTGTTTTTT. This encodes CSVRTGTGELFF.

This chain connects TRBV18 to TRBJ1-1; 12 bases agree with TRBD1. The CDR3 runs 15 residues. Germline CDR1 reads KGHSH; CDR2 reads LQKENI. V was clipped by 5 bases and J by 3 bases; unmatched bases: 4. The CDR3 bases are TGTGCCAGCTCAGACGGGACAGGGGGCCACACTGAAGCTTTCTTT. Protein: CASSDGTGGHTEAFF.

The gene calls are TRBV7-8 and TRBJ2-1; D is possibly TRBD2 (5 bases). V lost 2 bases, J lost 3 bases, and 8 bases lay in between. The V gene's germline CDR1 is SGHVS and CDR2 FQNEAQ. This CDR3 is 14 amino acids long. In DNA form, the CDR3 reads TGTGCCAGCAGCTTAATCCGGGGCTACAATGAGCAGTTCTTC. Translation gives CASSLIRGYNEQFF.

The CDR3 coding sequence is TGTGCCAGCAGTGAATCTGCCCTCGGGGAGCAGTTCTTC. It encodes CASSESALGEQFF. The chain has TRBV6-1 and TRBJ2-1; no reliable D call. Germline loops: CDR1 MNHNS, CDR2 SASEGT. V was shortened by 2 bases and J by 10 bases, with 12 bases between the two germline ends. This CDR3 is built from 13 residues.

The V and J genes are TRBV18 and TRBJ1-2; 9 nucleotides match TRBD1. Germline values: CDR1 KGHSH, CDR2 LQKENI. Trimming took 3 bases from V and 4 from J; bases not matched to a gene: 9. The length of the CDR3 is 16 residues. The CDR3 nucleotides are TGTGCCAGCTCACCTATTACAGGGGGCGAGGGCTATGGCTACACCTTC. This encodes CASSPITGGEGYGYTF.

J is TRBJ2-7 and V is TRBV7-9, with TRBD2 matching over 9 bases. There are 17 residues in the CDR3. Trimming removed 4 bases from V and 4 bases from J; junction bases left unmatched: 14. Germline V gives CDR1 SEHNR, CDR2 FQNEAQ (reference sequence). The CDR3 coding sequence is TGTGCCAGCAGCTCACCCCAAAAGACTAGCGGTTTATACGAGCAGTACTTC. This sequence encodes CASSSPQKTSGLYEQYF.

The chain recombines TRBV7-2 with TRBJ2-1; 9 nucleotides agree with TRBD2. Germline V lookup: CDR1 SGHTA, CDR2 FQGNSA. Trimming took 1 base from V and 15 from J; bases not matched to a gene: 4. The CDR3 has 12 residues. This CDR3 reads CASSLVAGGWFF. In DNA form, the CDR3 reads TGTGCCAGCAGCTTAGTCGCGGGAGGGTGGTTCTTC.

The chain joins TRBV7-2 to TRBJ2-7; a weak D match, TRBD1 (5 bases). Germline V gene lookup returns CDR1 SGHTA and CDR2 FQGNSA. The V and J ends lost 1 base and 1 base respectively, with 8 bases between them. CDR3 length: 14 residues. This CDR3 is CASSLGGDSYEQYV. The CDR3, as DNA: TGTGCCAGCAGCTTAGGGGGCGATTCCTACGAGCAGTACGTC.

The chain uses TRBV6-5 and TRBJ2-7; the D gene is possibly TRBD1 (5 bases). CDR1 MNHEY and CDR2 SVGAGI come from the germline V gene. The CDR3 runs to 11 residues. The V gene lost 3 bases and the J gene lost 9 bases, with 9 bases spanning the gap. The CDR3 spells CASSYKDRQYV. The CDR3 DNA follows: TGTGCCAGCAGTTATAAAGACAGGCAGTACGTC.

For this clone: One end of the junction does not line up with germline, which may come from a read error. Other DNA sequences in this sample translate to the same CDR3. This chain uses TRBV5-6 with TRBJ1-2; D gene unclear. The CDR3 runs 14 residues. Germline V gene lookup returns CDR1 SGHDT and CDR2 YYEEEE. Here the CDR3 DNA reads TGCGCCAGCAGCTTGGATACAGCTAACTATGGCTACACCTTC. Translated, it gives CASSLDTANYGYTF.

V is TRBV5-6 and J is TRBJ2-7; 7 bases match TRBD2. In germline, CDR1 is SGHDT, CDR2 YYEEEE. The V segment lost 5 bases and the J segment 2 bases; nucleotides outside the gene matches: 10. CDR3 length equals 15 residues. This CDR3 reads CASSPLGEGTYEQYF. The DNA of the CDR3 is TGTGCCAGCAGTCCACTAGGGGAGGGAACCTACGAGCAGTACTTC.

This sequence joins TRBV29-1 and TRBJ2-1; D remains unclear. This CDR3 has 10 residues. Germline V gene data show CDR1 as SQVTM and CDR2 as ANQGSEA. V was pared by 5 bases and J by 9 bases, with 8 bases between. For the CDR3, the DNA is TGCAGCGTTTTTAGTCTTGAGCAGTTCTTC. The encoded protein is CSVFSLEQFF.